The 5 T cell receptor beta chains listed next were all sequenced from one sample in a study of T cells expressing NK-cell markers. TCRdb derives one entry per CDR3 protein from the 5' RACE reads, leaving out DNA. The listing contains thousands of distinct CDR3 sequences. The material sequenced was blood T cells: a sorted CD56 or NKG2C T cell subset, CD4+ or CD8+ T cells, or bulk PBMC T cells (not recorded which). These receptors originate from a man younger than 35 in good health.

The rearrangement uses TRBV12-3 or TRBV12-4 and TRBJ1-5; TCRdb's D call, TRBD1, is unchecked because there is no DNA. The CDR3 covers 15 residues. CDR3 loop: CASSFRDSSPWPQHF.

By frequency, this clonotype is medium-sized. The CDR3 sequence is CASSQDGGELFF. The V call is TRBV5-1, the J call TRBJ2-2. Germline V gene sequence: CDR1 SGHRS, CDR2 YFSETQ. The CDR3 runs to 12 residues.

This clonotype counts as medium-sized by frequency. J is TRBJ2-7 and V is TRBV6-2 or TRBV6-3. Germline V gene sequence: CDR1 MNHEY, CDR2 SVGEGT. The CDR3 consists of 14 residues. The CDR3 sequence: CASNRHQADYEQYF.

The chain links TRBV9 to TRBJ2-1; TCRdb lists TRBD1, though no DNA is available to test this call. Germline lookup yields CDR1 SGDLS and CDR2 YYNGEE. The CDR3 spans 17 residues. The CDR3 loop is CASSVELQGAAYNEQFF.

By frequency, this clonotype registers medium-sized. The gene calls are TRBV5-1 and TRBJ2-2; TCRdb selects TRBD2, and the lack of DNA leaves this call unchecked. CDR3 length equals 17 residues. Germline CDR1 and CDR2: SGHRS and YFSETQ. CDR3 in amino acids: CASSTLLADSNTGELFF. The full variable domain, with the rest looked up from reference TRBV5-1 and TRBJ2-2, is KAGVTQTPRYLIKTRGQQVTLSCSPISGHRSVSWYQQTPGQGLQFLFEYFSETQRNKGNFPGRFSGRQFSNSRSEMNVSTLELGDSALYLCASSTLLADSNTGELFFGEGSRLTVL.